This is a list of T cell receptor beta chains from one sample in a study of vaccination and CD4 T cells after COVID-19. The antigens these receptors bind are not known. From the PCR reads, TCRdb called clonotypes with MiXCR, one entry per CDR3 protein. This table holds approximately 18,000 distinct CDR3 sequences, 45% to 60% found once. Sequenced material: CD4+ T cells from blood, cultured in vitro, taken about 7 months after SARS-CoV-2 vaccination. Receptors originate from a human donor who had recovered from COVID-19. CDR3s include the opening cysteine and the closing phenylalanine or tryptophan.

TRBV6-1	TRBJ1-1	CASSHRQDSGQKNTEAFF
TRBV20-1	TRBJ1-2	CSARPSAGDYGYTF
TRBV6-5	TRBJ2-1	CASSYWGAGNEQFF
TRBV19	TRBJ2-3	CATCRANTQYF
TRBV20-1	TRBJ2-7	CSGVAGGNSPYEQYF
TRBV7-2	TRBJ1-5	CASSFSGVGSNQPQHF
TRBV6-1	TRBJ2-3	CASRRQAGSADTQYF
TRBV7-2	TRBJ2-5	CASSPVLRAQETQYF
TRBV15	TRBJ2-7	CATSRVGTYEQYF
TRBV7-2	TRBJ2-7	CASSLAPTGYYEQYF
TRBV21-1	TRBJ2-7	CASSRGSPTGRSYEQYF
TRBV7-9	TRBJ1-2	CASSLGRLYGYTF
TRBV7-9	TRBJ2-5	CASSFRGGQQETQYF
TRBV11-3	TRBJ2-1	CASSPSGTGLSYNEQFF
TRBV6-1	TRBJ1-2	CASSMDPNYGYTF
TRBV20-1	TRBJ2-7	CSANRDRVYEQYF
TRBV20-1	TRBJ2-1	CSASTDGSMYEQFF
TRBV7-2	TRBJ2-3	CASSQTRQGAQYF
TRBV20-1	TRBJ1-1	CSAFGGNTEAFF
TRBV6-1	TRBJ1-1	CAADRPNTEAFF
TRBV7-9	TRBJ2-7	CASSFGVDYEQYF
TRBV28	TRBJ1-5	CASRYRDREYQPQHF
TRBV7-8	TRBJ2-4	CASSPLAKNIQYF
TRBV20-1	TRBJ2-3	CSARDWGRDTQYF
TRBV20-1	TRBJ2-3	CSAPLQGGGPRGTQYF
TRBV24-1	TRBJ2-3	CATSDTGSTDTQYF
TRBV24-1	TRBJ2-1	CATSDYNEQFF
TRBV6-2/TRBV6-3	TRBJ1-5	CASSYKGQPQHF
TRBV7-3	TRBJ2-5	CASSVPDRGRLFETQYF
TRBV10-3	TRBJ1-6	CAISESGSGNSPLHF
TRBV5-1	TRBJ2-7	CASSLDRFGEQYF
TRBV7-9	TRBJ1-2	CASSLRTAARDSENYGYTF
TRBV28	TRBJ2-1	CASSSLVGGNHEQFF
TRBV19	TRBJ2-5	CASTGGNGETQYF
TRBV7-9	TRBJ2-3	CASSPSGRSDTQYF